One and the same sample provided the 21 T cell receptor beta chains below, sequenced in a study of T cell repertoires in cytomegalovirus infection (dated by TCRdb to the late 2010s). Read against the paper, the sample's treatment or condition label means: in vitro stimulation with specific CMV peptide epitopes to enrich CMV-specific T cells. These reads were obtained on an Illumina HiSeq 1500. TCRdb reanalyzed the raw reads on its own, using fastp at Q25 for trimming and MiXCR for clone calling, and kept in-frame beta chains. Rows with one shared CDR3 protein collapse into an entry with the most common genes and DNA. A total of roughly 310,000 distinct CDR3 sequences appear in this sample, almost 30% of them only once. The ten biggest clones cover roughly 20% of the sample. The antigens of these receptors remain unknown. The sample here was cultured PBMCs, taken from culture after CMV antigen stimulation. These receptors were taken from a human donor in good health (CMV status not recorded). Some clones in this sample may be carry-over from other donors' samples.

The chain combines TRBV28 with TRBJ2-1, with D perhaps assigned TRBD1 or TRBD2 (5 bases each). Per the germline V gene, CDR1 is MDHEN and CDR2 is SYDVKM. Trimming cost V 5 bases and J 6 bases, with 14 bases left between them. This CDR3 is built from 14 residues. The CDR3 nucleotides read TGTGCCAGCAGTCTTCCGGGGCGCCCCAATGAGCAGTTCTTC. Its translation: CASSLPGRPNEQFF.

This clonotype came up a few times. The gene calls are TRBV10-3 and TRBJ1-2; D call uncertain. V was clipped by 0 bases and J by 2 bases, with 16 bases between them. The germline V gene has CDR1 ENHRY and CDR2 SYGVKD. The CDR3 is 17 residues long. The CDR3 DNA sequence: TGTGCCATCAGTGAGTCGAGAGAGGACTTATCCAACTATGGCTACACCTTC. It yields the protein CAISESREDLSNYGYTF.

The chain links TRBV6-2 or TRBV6-3 to TRBJ2-7; 11 bases line up with TRBD2. The ends lost 4 bases at V and 2 bases at J; junction bases unmatched: 4. From germline, CDR1 is MNHEY and CDR2 SVGEGT. There are 15 residues in the CDR3. The CDR3: CASSSLLAGAYEQYF. The CDR3 DNA reads as TGTGCCAGCAGTTCTTTACTAGCGGGAGCCTACGAGCAGTACTTC.

J is TRBJ1-2 and V is TRBV18; D is perhaps TRBD1 (5 bases). This CDR3 spans 14 amino acids. CDR1 KGHSH and CDR2 LQKENI come from the germline V gene. V was trimmed by 1 base and J by 1 base, leaving 7 bases between them. CDR3: CASSPQQDNYGYTF. The CDR3 DNA is TGTGCCAGCTCACCACAACAGGATAACTATGGCTACACCTTC. The whole variable domain, filled in from reference TRBV18 and TRBJ1-2, reads NAGVMQNPRHLVRRRGQEARLRCSPMKGHSHVYWYRQLPEEGLKFMVYLQKENIIDESGMPKERFSAEFPKEGPSILRIQQVVRGDSAAYFCASSPQQDNYGYTFGSGTRLTVV.

Only one count was recorded for this clonotype. This sequence joins TRBV20-1 and TRBJ2-7, with TRBD1 matching 7 bases. V dropped 5 bases and J dropped 3; count of bases not matched to a gene: 10. Germline V gene sequence: CDR1 DFQATT, CDR2 SNEGSKA (reference sequence). This CDR3 is 14 amino acids long. CDR3: CSAPRQGPIYEQYF. The CDR3 DNA reads TGCAGTGCTCCCAGACAGGGTCCGATCTACGAGCAGTACTTC.

This chain connects TRBV12-3 or TRBV12-4 to TRBJ2-3, with a tentative D call TRBD2 (5 bases). The germline V and J ends were trimmed by 9 bases and 0 bases, with 13 bases remaining between them. The CDR3 covers 14 residues. The CDR3 DNA sequence: TGTGCCAGTCTTAGCGCCCCTAGCACAGATACGCAGTATTTT. It yields the protein CASLSAPSTDTQYF.

The genes are TRBV18 and TRBJ2-7; the D is unclear. The V end lost 2 bases, the J end lost 5 bases, and 13 bases lay between the germline ends. CDR3 length: 14 amino acids. Germline loops: CDR1 KGHSH, CDR2 LQKENI. The chain's CDR3 is CASSPRTPAHEQYF. In nucleotides, the CDR3 is TGTGCCAGCTCACCAAGGACGCCAGCCCACGAGCAGTACTTC.

The V gene is TRBV6-2 or TRBV6-3, the J gene TRBJ2-7; D remains ambiguous. This CDR3 has 13 amino acids. CDR1 MNHEY and CDR2 SVGEGT come from the germline V gene. Trimming removed 5 bases from V and 2 bases from J, with 10 bases in between. This CDR3 is CASSIPGTYEQYF. The DNA for the CDR3 is TGTGCCAGCAGTATACCTGGTACCTACGAGCAGTACTTC.

This clonotype came up a few times. V and J are TRBV28 and TRBJ1-1; D gene uncertain. Trimming left V 6 bases short and J 6 bases short, with 20 bases between. The CDR3 is 15 residues long. Germline-derived CDR1 and CDR2 are MDHEN and SYDVKM. CDR3: CASSLGSMGRAEAFF. DNA of the CDR3: TGTGCCAGCAGCCTAGGGTCCATGGGGAGAGCTGAAGCTTTCTTT.

The rearrangement links TRBV20-1 to TRBJ2-1, with 7 positions matching TRBD2. Germline V gene sequence: CDR1 DFQATT, CDR2 SNEGSKA (reference sequence). This CDR3 is built from 16 residues. The V gene end was trimmed by 5 bases and the J gene end by 5 bases; junction bases not matched to a gene: 15. For the CDR3, the DNA is TGCAGTGCTCACTCCAGAATTATAGCGGGTAACAATGAGCAGTTCTTC. Its protein is CSAHSRIIAGNNEQFF.

The chain employs TRBV20-1 and TRBJ2-7; D gene uncertain. In germline, CDR1 is DFQATT, CDR2 SNEGSKA (reference sequence). V was shortened by 0 bases and J by 0 bases, with 12 bases between the two germline ends. The CDR3 has 15 amino acids. CDR3 sequence: CSARDLSGASYEQYF. CDR3 in DNA: TGCAGTGCTAGAGATCTGTCAGGAGCCTCCTACGAGCAGTACTTC.

The V and J genes are TRBV15 and TRBJ2-1; no firm D call. V shed 5 bases and J shed 0 bases, with 17 bases lying between them. The CDR3 is 17 amino acids. Germline CDR1 is LNHNV and CDR2 is YYDKDF (reference sequence). CDR3 loop: CATSLWEGRGSYNEQFF. CDR3 nucleotide sequence: TGTGCCACCAGCCTGTGGGAAGGCCGTGGCTCCTACAATGAGCAGTTCTTC.

This clonotype was seen a few times. The genes are TRBV4-2 and TRBJ2-1; D might be TRBD2 (5 bases). Per germline, CDR1 LGHNA and CDR2 YNFKEQ. Trimming removed 3 bases at V and 4 bases at J, with 19 bases between. CDR3 length: 17 amino acids. The CDR3 DNA follows: TGTGCCAGCAGCCAGCCCTTACTAGTTAAAACGTACAATGAGCAGTTCTTC. Translated: CASSQPLLVKTYNEQFF.

There are a few counts of this clonotype. The chain carries TRBV19 and TRBJ2-7; TRBD1 matches 10 bases. V lost 4 bases and J lost 5; bases outside the gene matches: 8. This CDR3 region has 15 residues. Looked up from germline, CDR1 is LNHDA and CDR2 is SQIVND (reference sequence). The CDR3 loop is CASSTTGGPLNEQYF. CDR3 sequence (DNA): TGTGCCAGTAGTACGACAGGGGGCCCCCTGAACGAGCAGTACTTC.

The chain employs TRBV4-2 and TRBJ1-2; no reliable D call. With 3 bases removed from V and 7 bases from J, the gap between germline ends came to 18 bases. From germline, CDR1 is LGHNA and CDR2 YNFKEQ. This CDR3 has 15 amino acids. DNA of the CDR3: TGTGCCAGCAGCCAGGCTCAGGCCGGGTCCGCTGGCTACACCTTC. Its translation: CASSQAQAGSAGYTF.

This clonotype has just a few counts. This chain connects TRBV7-8 to TRBJ1-1; D remains unclear. V lost 3 bases and J lost 0, with 8 bases in between. Germline values: CDR1 SGHVS, CDR2 FQNEAQ. The CDR3 totals 14 residues. The CDR3 protein is CASSFTELNTEAFF. The CDR3 DNA is TGTGCCAGCAGCTTTACAGAGTTGAACACTGAAGCTTTCTTT. Variable domain in full (rest from reference TRBV7-8 and TRBJ1-1): GAGVSQSPRYKVAKRGQDVALRCDPISGHVSLFWYQQALGQGPEFLTYFQNEAQLDKSGLPSDRFFAERPEGSVSTLKIQRTQQEDSAVYLCASSFTELNTEAFFGQGTRLTVV.

V is TRBV5-1 and J is TRBJ2-7; possibly TRBD1 for D (6 bases). The CDR3 consists of 16 residues. Germline lookup yields CDR1 SGHRS and CDR2 YFSETQ. V lost 0 bases and J lost 3, with 16 bases in between. Here the CDR3 reads CASSLGQRGGVYEQYF. In nucleotides, the CDR3 is TGCGCCAGCAGCTTGGGTCAGCGAGGGGGAGTCTACGAGCAGTACTTC.

The rearrangement links TRBV12-3 or TRBV12-4 to TRBJ1-1; no clear D. This CDR3 has 15 residues. V shed 5 bases and J shed 6 bases, with 19 bases lying between them. CDR3 sequence reads: CASSLREGVAAEAFF. The CDR3 nucleotides read TGTGCCAGCAGTCTCCGTGAGGGTGTAGCGGCTGAAGCTTTCTTT.

This chain joins TRBV2 and TRBJ1-3; D is unresolved. V lost 6 bases to trimming and J lost 0 bases, with 9 bases between them. Germline lookup yields CDR1 SNHLY and CDR2 FYNNEI. There are 14 residues in the CDR3. The CDR3 sequence is CASRPLDSGNTIYF. The CDR3 nucleotides read TGTGCCAGCAGGCCCTTGGACTCTGGAAACACCATATATTTT.

The sample holds a few counts of this clonotype. This chain connects TRBV12-3 or TRBV12-4 to TRBJ2-7, with D tentatively TRBD1 (5 bases). The CDR3 contains 15 residues. Trimming removed 2 bases from V and 7 bases from J, with 18 bases in between. CDR3 bases: TGTGCCAGCAGTTTACAGGGAATCGGCTCTGAAGAGCAGTACTTC. Protein product: CASSLQGIGSEEQYF.

The sample holds a few counts of this clonotype. This rearrangement joins TRBV20-1 to TRBJ2-1, with 8 bases fitting TRBD2. CDR3 length equals 14 residues. Trimming cost V 5 bases and J 8 bases; bases outside gene matches: 11. Germline loops: CDR1 DFQATT, CDR2 SNEGSKA (reference sequence). For the CDR3, the DNA is TGCAGTGCTCGCAGCGGGAGCCTGGCCCATGAGCAGTTCTTC. Translated, it gives CSARSGSLAHEQFF.